The 24 T cell receptor beta chains presented below share a single source sample, sequenced in a study of T cells in Graves' hyperthyroidism and ophthalmopathy. It was RNA transcripts that yielded the amplified TCR beta CDR3 regions. With the HTBI primer set, the TCR CDR3 went through a first round of RT-PCR. TCRdb itself ran the multiplex PCR reads through MiXCR, one entry per CDR3 protein. The repertoire holds hundreds of thousands of distinct CDR3 sequences, roughly 46% seen once, with less than 8.5% in the top ten. Input material: peripheral blood or thyroid tissue (not recorded which). Receptors were obtained from an adult man with Graves' disease, either hyperthyroidism or ophthalmopathy (not recorded which).

Many counts were recorded for this clonotype. The V call is TRBV7-2, the J call TRBJ2-7, with 9 bases identical to TRBD1. The V and J ends lost 5 bases and 7 bases, in that order; junction bases with no gene match: 6. The germline V gene has CDR1 SGHTA and CDR2 FQGNSA. The CDR3 totals 13 residues. The CDR3 nucleotides read TGTGCCAGCAGCCACGACAGGGGGGGAGAGCAGTACTTC. The encoded protein is CASSHDRGGEQYF.

The gene calls are TRBV7-3 and TRBJ2-1; D call uncertain. Per the germline V gene, CDR1 is SGHTA and CDR2 is FQGTGA. V dropped 5 bases and J dropped 5 bases, with 10 bases sitting between them. This CDR3 has 13 residues. The CDR3 DNA sequence: TGTGCCAGCAGCCTGGACGTAGACAATGAGCAGTTCTTC. It encodes CASSLDVDNEQFF.

The genes are TRBV13 and TRBJ1-6; 11 nucleotides agree with TRBD1. The V gene end was trimmed by 5 bases and the J gene end by 7 bases; junction bases not matched to a gene: 4. Germline assignment: CDR1 PRHDT and CDR2 FYEKMQ (reference sequence). The CDR3 runs to 15 residues. CDR3 loop: CASSKGTGGNSPLHF. The CDR3 nucleotides are TGTGCCAGCAGCAAGGGGACAGGGGGGAATTCACCCCTCCACTTT.

The rearrangement links TRBV20-1 to TRBJ1-2; no reliable D call. Trimming stripped 0 bases from V and 0 bases from J, with 11 bases between. The CDR3 totals 15 residues. Germline V lookup: CDR1 DFQATT, CDR2 SNEGSKA (reference sequence). DNA for the CDR3: TGCAGTGCTAGAGATGACACCTTTACTAACTATGGCTACACCTTC. Its protein is CSARDDTFTNYGYTF.

The chain uses TRBV12-3 or TRBV12-4 and TRBJ1-4; tentative D call: TRBD1 (6 bases). Trimming stripped 3 bases from V and 6 bases from J, with 17 bases between. This CDR3 has 16 amino acids. The DNA of the CDR3 is TGTGCCAGCAGTTTCGTGGGGGGCAGAGAAGATGAAAAACTGTTTTTT. Its translation is CASSFVGGREDEKLFF.

This clonotype was picked up a small number of times. The chain employs TRBV5-1 and TRBJ2-5, with D perhaps being TRBD1 or TRBD2 (5 bases each). Trimming took 4 bases from V and 5 from J, leaving 15 bases between them. Germline CDR1 is SGHRS and CDR2 is YFSETQ. The CDR3 contains 14 residues. CDR3 in DNA: TGCGCCAGCAGCCCCGGGGACGGGCGGGAGACCCAGTACTTC. Protein product: CASSPGDGRETQYF.

There are a few counts of this clonotype. The chain couples TRBV29-1 to TRBJ2-2, with a possible D match to TRBD2 (7 bases). CDR3 size: 18 residues. From germline, CDR1 is SQVTM and CDR2 ANQGSEA. V lost 1 base, J lost 3 bases, and 21 bases lay in between. Here the CDR3 DNA reads TGCAGCGTTGAAGGGAGGGGGAGGGGCTCCGTCCACACCGGGGAGCTGTTTTTT. Protein sequence: CSVEGRGRGSVHTGELFF.

This clonotype was seen only a few times. The chain links TRBV20-1 to TRBJ2-7, with 9 nucleotides matching TRBD2. Germline V CDR1 and CDR2: DFQATT, SNEGSKA (reference sequence). The CDR3 has 15 amino acids. The V and J ends lost 3 bases and 2 bases, in that order; junction bases with no gene match: 8. CDR3 loop: CSASHRAGGPYEQYF. Here the CDR3 DNA reads TGCAGTGCTAGTCATCGGGCGGGAGGGCCCTACGAGCAGTACTTC.

As to this clonotype: This may arise from a read error, as a much more abundant clone is one base away. The chain has TRBV29-1 and TRBJ1-1, with 7 bases matching TRBD1. Germline V gene data show CDR1 as SQVTM and CDR2 as ANQGSEA. This CDR3 spans 12 amino acids. The ends lost 4 bases at V and 6 bases at J; junction bases unmatched: 5. The DNA for the CDR3 is TGCAGCGTTGGAGAGGGGACAGCTGAAGCTTTCTTT. Translating it yields CSVGEGTAEAFF.

This chain links TRBV19 with TRBJ1-5; TRBD1 is a possible D gene (5 bases). Between the trimmed V and J ends, which lost 6 bases and 3 bases, there was a span of 12 bases. The V gene's germline CDR1 is LNHDA and CDR2 SQIVND (reference sequence). The CDR3 runs 14 residues. The CDR3 nucleotides are TGTGCCAGTAGACCAAGACAGACCAATCAGCCCCAGCATTTT. The encoded protein is CASRPRQTNQPQHF. Drawing the rest from reference TRBV19 and TRBJ1-5, the complete variable domain is DGGITQSPKYLFRKEGQNVTLSCEQNLNHDAMYWYRQDPGQGLRLIYYSQIVNDFQKGDIAEGYSVSREKKESFPLTVTSAQKNPTAFYLCASRPRQTNQPQHFGDGTRLSIL.

This clonotype was counted a few times. V gene TRBV12-3 or TRBV12-4 combines with J gene TRBJ1-5; D remains unclear. Trimming pared 5 bases from V and 0 bases from J, leaving 11 bases between. This CDR3 is 15 amino acids long. This CDR3 is CASSPGLFSNQPQHF. The CDR3 bases are TGTGCCAGCAGTCCCGGCCTTTTTAGCAATCAGCCCCAGCATTTT.

Concerning this clonotype: A much larger clonotype is one base distant, so this may be a read error. The CDR3 carries no conserved terminal phenylalanine or tryptophan, so it likely arises from a read error. The rearrangement links TRBV7-9 to TRBJ2-7, with 8 bases identical to TRBD1. J lost 6 bases, V lost 4 bases, and 2 bases had no gene match. The CDR3 has 12 residues. Looked up from germline, CDR1 is SEHNR and CDR2 is FQNEAQ (reference sequence). CDR3 sequence: CASSSGQGEQYS. CDR3 nucleotide sequence: TGTGCCAGCAGCTCTGGACAGGGCGAGCAGTACTCC.

Ten or more counts support this clonotype. V gene TRBV29-1 combines with J gene TRBJ1-2; D is unclear. The germline CDR1 and CDR2 sequences are SQVTM and ANQGSEA. This CDR3 contains 14 residues. Trimming shortened V by 1 base and J by 0 bases, and 9 bases separated the two germline ends. CDR3 bases: TGCAGCGTTGAAGGTACCCGGACTAACTATGGCTACACCTTC. Translation: CSVEGTRTNYGYTF.

This clonotype was counted a few times. The genes are TRBV7-9 and TRBJ1-1; TRBD1 might be the D (5 bases). The V gene's germline CDR1 is SEHNR and CDR2 FQNEAQ (reference sequence). Trimming stripped 5 bases from V and 3 bases from J, with 13 bases between. The CDR3 has 14 amino acids. CDR3 in DNA: TGTGCCAGCAGCGCCCAGGGTAAGGACACTGAAGCTTTCTTT. It yields the protein CASSAQGKDTEAFF.

This clonotype came up once. A much larger clonotype is one base distant, so this may be a read error. V and J are TRBV10-3 and TRBJ1-5; 8 bases fit TRBD1. Per the germline V gene, CDR1 is ENHRY and CDR2 is SYGVKD. The CDR3 loop spans 15 amino acids. In DNA form, the CDR3 reads TGTGCCATCAGTGAGACAGGGGGACACAATCAGCCCCGGCATTTT. Translating gives CAISETGGHNQPRHF.

The chain uses TRBV11-1 and TRBJ2-6, with D hard to call. CDR3 length: 15 residues. Trimming took off 6 bases at V and 7 bases at J, with 16 bases between the two ends. Germline V gene lookup returns CDR1 SGHAT and CDR2 FQDESV (reference sequence). The CDR3 here is CASSDRFARANVLTF. CDR3 DNA sequence: TGTGCCAGCAGTGACCGGTTCGCTCGTGCCAACGTCCTGACTTTC.

The J gene is TRBJ1-1, the V gene TRBV7-2; D may be TRBD1 (6 bases). Trimming left V 8 bases short and J 1 base short, with 8 bases between. CDR3 length: 12 amino acids. The V gene's germline CDR1 is SGHTA and CDR2 FQGNSA. The CDR3 spells CASVGGNTEAFF. CDR3 DNA: TGTGCCAGCGTAGGGGGGAACACTGAAGCTTTCTTT.

This clonotype is a singleton in its sample. This chain connects TRBV7-9 to TRBJ2-2; 10 bases map to TRBD1. V lost 5 bases to trimming and J lost 5 bases; unmatched junction nucleotides: 5. The CDR3 is made up of 15 amino acids. Germline CDR1 and CDR2: SEHNR and FQNEAQ (reference sequence). Here the CDR3 reads CASSRGDRGTGELFF. The CDR3, as DNA: TGTGCCAGCAGCCGGGGGGACAGGGGAACCGGGGAGCTGTTTTTT.

At least ten counts were recorded for this clonotype. The V call is TRBV19, the J call TRBJ1-2; D remains ambiguous. The length of the CDR3 is 14 residues. From germline, CDR1 is LNHDA and CDR2 SQIVND (reference sequence). The ends were cut back, 3 bases at V and 0 bases at J, with 8 bases in the middle. CDR3 residues: CASSILGSNYGYTF. Written as DNA, the CDR3 is TGTGCCAGTAGTATCTTGGGTTCTAACTATGGCTACACCTTC.

The chain joins TRBV19 to TRBJ1-1; maybe TRBD1 (5 bases). The ends were cut back, 9 bases at V and 5 bases at J, with 13 bases in the middle. The CDR3 totals 12 residues. From germline, CDR1 is LNHDA and CDR2 SQIVND (reference sequence). CDR3 bases: TGTGCCAGCTTATCCAGGGTGACTGAAGCTTTCTTT. Residues: CASLSRVTEAFF.

The V gene is TRBV29-1, the J gene TRBJ1-2; TRBD1 is a possible D gene (5 bases). This CDR3 is 10 amino acids long. Trimming stripped 6 bases from V and 8 bases from J, with 10 bases between. The germline gives CDR1 SQVTM, CDR2 ANQGSEA. CDR3 nucleotides: TGCAGCGTGCAGGGATCGGGCTACACCTTC. The encoded protein is CSVQGSGYTF.

V and J are TRBV7-9 and TRBJ2-5, with D perhaps given as TRBD1 or TRBD2 (5 bases each). Trimming pared 3 bases from V and 2 bases from J, leaving 13 bases between. Germline V gene data show CDR1 as SEHNR and CDR2 as FQNEAQ (reference sequence). The length of the CDR3 is 15 residues. This CDR3 is CASSFTWDHQETQYF. CDR3 sequence (DNA): TGTGCCAGCAGCTTCACCTGGGACCATCAAGAGACCCAGTACTTC.

The sample holds many counts of this clonotype. The V and J genes are TRBV29-1 and TRBJ1-4; 8 bases match TRBD1. Germline V CDR1 and CDR2: SQVTM, ANQGSEA. This CDR3 comprises 13 residues. With 6 bases clipped from V and 7 bases from J, the junction kept 7 bases outside the gene matches. The CDR3 DNA sequence: TGCAGCGTCCCCGGACAGGGTATTGAAAAACTGTTTTTT. Protein: CSVPGQGIEKLFF.

This clonotype appeared many times. This chain uses TRBV25-1 with TRBJ1-6; D not resolved. CDR1 MGHDK and CDR2 SYGVNS come from the germline V gene. This CDR3 has 15 residues. The ends were cut back, 3 bases at V and 7 bases at J, with 13 bases in the middle. For the CDR3, the DNA is TGTGCCAGCAGTGACATGAAGGTTGTCAATTCACCCCTCCACTTT. The encoded protein is CASSDMKVVNSPLHF.